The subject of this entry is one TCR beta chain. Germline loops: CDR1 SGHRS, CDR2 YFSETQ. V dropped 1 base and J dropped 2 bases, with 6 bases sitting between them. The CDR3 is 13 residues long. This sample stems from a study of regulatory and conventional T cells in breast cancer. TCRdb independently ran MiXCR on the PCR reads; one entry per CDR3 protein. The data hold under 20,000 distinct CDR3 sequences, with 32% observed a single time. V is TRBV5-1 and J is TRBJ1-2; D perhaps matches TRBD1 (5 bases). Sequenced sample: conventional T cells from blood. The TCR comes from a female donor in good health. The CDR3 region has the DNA TGCGCCAGCAGCTTGCAGGGAAACTATGGCTACACCTTC. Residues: CASSLQGNYGYTF.